Presented here are 21 T cell receptor beta chains from one specimen sequenced in a study of blood T cell repertoires in COVID-19. The method was immunoSEQ multiplex PCR; TCRdb's version includes in-frame clones alone and lacks a portion of them. The table lists some 250,000 clones, around 87% of them singletons. The sequenced material came from peripheral blood. All receptors derive from an older woman with COVID-19, enrolled during active disease.

This clone was counted between two and nine times. The V gene is TRBV5-1, the J gene TRBJ2-3; 7 bases are a match to TRBD2. The V and J ends lost 5 bases and 4 bases, in that order; junction bases with no gene match: 1. Germline V lookup: CDR1 SGHRS, CDR2 YFSETQ. The CDR3 sequence is 12 residues long. The DNA for the CDR3 is TGCGCCAGCAGGGGGGGGGCAGATACGCAGTATTTT. This sequence encodes CASRGGADTQYF.

The genes are TRBV5-1 and TRBJ1-1; 8 nucleotides line up with TRBD1. The CDR3 runs 13 residues. J lost 4 bases, V lost 3 bases, and 2 bases had no gene match. Germline V gene data show CDR1 as SGHRS and CDR2 as YFSETQ. Here the CDR3 DNA reads TGCGCCAGCAGCTGGACAGGGCTCACTGAAGCTTTCTTT. This encodes CASSWTGLTEAFF.

This clone appeared once. The chain recombines TRBV5-4 with TRBJ2-1; 11 positions match TRBD2. CDR1 and CDR2 from the germline V gene are SGHNT and YYREEE (reference sequence). This CDR3 spans 15 amino acids. With V trimmed by 2 bases and J by 5 bases, 3 bases remained unmatched. The CDR3 nucleotides are TGTGCCAGCAGCTTACTAGCGGGAGCGGACAATGAGCAGTTCTTC. It specifies CASSLLAGADNEQFF.

This clone has just one count. The chain has TRBV6-5 and TRBJ1-2; TRBD1 matches 8 bases. This CDR3 contains 14 residues. The J segment lost 2 bases and the V segment lost 6 bases, leaving 5 bases of the junction unmatched. Germline V lookup: CDR1 MNHEY, CDR2 SVGAGI. The CDR3 DNA reads TGTGCCAGCAGGCCCCAGGGGGCGAACTATGGCTACACCTTC. Translated: CASRPQGANYGYTF.

This CDR3 is CASSRYESSADTQYF. The CDR3 coding sequence is TGCGCCAGCAGCCGGTACGAGAGTTCGGCAGATACGCAGTATTTT. The rearrangement joins TRBV5-1 to TRBJ2-3; D remains unclear. In germline, CDR1 is SGHRS, CDR2 YFSETQ. Trimming cost V 4 bases and J 4 bases, with 16 bases left between them. The CDR3 totals 15 residues.

V is TRBV19 and J is TRBJ1-5, with D unresolved. Trimming took off 3 bases at V and 5 bases at J, with 8 bases between the two ends. Germline loops: CDR1 LNHDA, CDR2 SQIVND (reference sequence). The CDR3 totals 13 residues. The CDR3 reads CASSMWPYQPQHF. CDR3 coding DNA: TGTGCCAGTAGTATGTGGCCGTATCAGCCCCAGCATTTT.

V usage is TRBV19 and J usage is TRBJ2-1; weak D call: TRBD2 (6 bases). The CDR3 runs 11 residues. The V end lost 5 bases, the J end lost 12 bases, and 11 bases lay between the germline ends. Germline V lookup: CDR1 LNHDA, CDR2 SQIVND (reference sequence). The CDR3 region has the DNA TGTGCCAGTAGTCTCCGGGACTCGCAGTTCTTC. Translated: CASSLRDSQFF.

The chain has TRBV29-1 and TRBJ2-1, with a weak D call TRBD2 (6 bases). The V gene lost 2 bases and the J gene lost 9 bases, with 23 bases spanning the gap. Per the germline V gene, CDR1 is SQVTM and CDR2 is ANQGSEA. This CDR3 is 16 amino acids long. The CDR3: CSVETRGKARMGEQFF. As DNA, the CDR3 is TGCAGCGTTGAAACCCGGGGGAAGGCAAGAATGGGTGAGCAGTTCTTC.

The chain joins TRBV6-6 to TRBJ1-4, with 9 bases that match TRBD1. CDR1 and CDR2 (germline): MNHNY, SVGAGI (reference sequence). The CDR3 is 13 amino acids. The V and J ends lost 2 bases and 14 bases, in that order; junction bases with no gene match: 6. DNA for the CDR3: TGTGCCAGCAGTTACGATACCGGGACAGGGCTGTTTTTT. It specifies CASSYDTGTGLFF.

The chain carries TRBV19 and TRBJ2-2, with a tentative D call TRBD2 (6 bases). The CDR3 is 16 amino acids. Per the germline V gene, CDR1 is LNHDA and CDR2 is SQIVND (reference sequence). Trimming removed 5 bases at V and 3 bases at J, with 16 bases between. The CDR3 DNA is TGTGCCAGTAGTCCTCCAGCGTGGGGGGACACCGGGGAGCTGTTTTTT. Translated, it gives CASSPPAWGDTGELFF.

The rearrangement uses TRBV10-3 and TRBJ2-1; D perhaps matches TRBD2 (5 bases). In germline, CDR1 is ENHRY, CDR2 SYGVKD. This CDR3 comprises 11 residues. V was clipped by 0 bases and J by 15 bases, with 9 bases between them. CDR3 amino acids: CAISESSGLFF. The CDR3 DNA reads as TGTGCCATCAGTGAGTCAAGCGGTCTGTTCTTC.

This rearrangement joins TRBV5-1 to TRBJ2-1; D may be TRBD2 (6 bases). The CDR3 is 16 amino acids. V lost 4 bases to trimming and J lost 1 base, with 15 bases between them. From germline, CDR1 is SGHRS and CDR2 YFSETQ. CDR3 in amino acids: CASSNTLATSYNEQFF. CDR3 nucleotide sequence: TGCGCCAGCAGCAACACTCTAGCGACGTCCTACAATGAGCAGTTCTTC. The whole variable domain, remainder taken from reference TRBV5-1 and TRBJ2-1, is KAGVTQTPRYLIKTRGQQVTLSCSPISGHRSVSWYQQTPGQGLQFLFEYFSETQRNKGNFPGRFSGRQFSNSRSEMNVSTLELGDSALYLCASSNTLATSYNEQFFGPGTRLTVL.

This clone was observed a handful of times. The genes are TRBV2 and TRBJ2-3; 10 nucleotides match TRBD1. This CDR3 has 15 amino acids. V gave up 6 bases and J gave up 1 base; unmatched junction bases: 4. CDR1 and CDR2 (germline): SNHLY, FYNNEI. The CDR3 sequence is CASSIGTGGTDTQYF. In DNA form, the CDR3 reads TGTGCCAGCAGCATAGGGACAGGGGGCACAGATACGCAGTATTTT.

The genes are TRBV15 and TRBJ1-5, with D maybe TRBD1 (6 bases). This CDR3 has 17 amino acids. Germline V gives CDR1 LNHNV, CDR2 YYDKDF (reference sequence). V shed 0 bases and J shed 3 bases, with 15 bases lying between them. The CDR3 here is CATSRDAGTPLNQPQHF. In DNA, the CDR3 is TGTGCCACCAGCAGAGACGCCGGGACACCGCTCAATCAGCCCCAGCATTTT.

V is TRBV18 and J is TRBJ1-1; TRBD1 aligns across 8 bases. Trimming at V came to 3 bases and at J to 4 bases, leaving 7 bases not matched to a gene. Per the germline V gene, CDR1 is KGHSH and CDR2 is LQKENI. The CDR3 sequence is 15 residues long. The CDR3 DNA sequence: TGTGCCAGCTCACCTCTTCAGGGGGCAAGCACTGAAGCTTTCTTT. Amino acid sequence: CASSPLQGASTEAFF.

This clone appeared a few times. This chain connects TRBV7-8 to TRBJ1-5, with a weak D call TRBD1 (6 bases). The germline CDR1 and CDR2 sequences are SGHVS and FQNEAQ. With 5 bases removed from V and 10 bases from J, the gap between germline ends came to 33 bases. The CDR3 has 19 residues. CDR3 residues: CASSPLPGHRAGPHEPQHF. DNA for the CDR3: TGTGCCAGCAGCCCACTCCCGGGACACCGCGCAGGACCCCATGAACCCCAGCATTTT.

The chain couples TRBV12-3 or TRBV12-4 to TRBJ2-3, with TRBD2 as a possible D gene (5 bases). The CDR3 is 12 amino acids. V was cut by 7 bases and J by 2 bases, with 7 bases left in between. As DNA, the CDR3 is TGTGCCAGCAACGGACTCACAGATACGCAGTATTTT. It is translated as CASNGLTDTQYF.

J is TRBJ2-7 and V is TRBV9; 9 bases align to TRBD2. Germline CDR1 SGDLS, CDR2 YYNGEE. This CDR3 spans 14 amino acids. Trimming cost V 3 bases and J 6 bases; bases outside gene matches: 7. CDR3 amino acids: CASSAREGGGEQYF. Here the CDR3 DNA reads TGTGCCAGCAGCGCGCGGGAGGGAGGAGGCGAGCAGTACTTC.

This clone was counted only a few times. V and J are TRBV29-1 and TRBJ2-5; TRBD2 matches 8 bases. CDR3 size: 11 residues. Looked up from germline, CDR1 is SQVTM and CDR2 is ANQGSEA. Losses at the gene ends were 3 bases for V and 9 bases for J; bases not matched to a gene: 3. The DNA for the CDR3 is TGCAGCGTTGATAACGGGAGGGCCCAGTACTTC. Its translation is CSVDNGRAQYF. The complete variable domain, with remaining parts taken from reference TRBV29-1 and TRBJ2-5, reads SAVISQKPSRDICQRGTSLTIQCQVDSQVTMMFWYRQQPGQSLTLIATANQGSEATYESGFVIDKFPISRPNLTFSTLTVSNMSPEDSSIYLCSVDNGRAQYFGPGTRLLVL.

V and J are TRBV6-2 or TRBV6-3 and TRBJ1-1, with 7 bases aligning to TRBD1. The CDR3 consists of 15 residues. The V and J ends lost 6 bases and 2 bases, in that order; junction bases with no gene match: 9. Germline-derived CDR1 and CDR2 are MNHEY and SVGEGT. Here the CDR3 reads CASSKDRAINTEAFF. As DNA, the CDR3 is TGTGCCAGCAGCAAAGACAGGGCAATTAACACTGAAGCTTTCTTT.

The V and J genes are TRBV5-5 and TRBJ1-5; unclear D gene. Trimming cost V 4 bases and J 7 bases, with 15 bases left between them. CDR1 is SGHKS and CDR2 is YYEKEE in the germline V gene (reference sequence). The CDR3 has 14 amino acids. The CDR3 here is CASSRTEQRQPQHF. CDR3 DNA: TGTGCCAGCAGCCGCACTGAACAGAGACAGCCCCAGCATTTT.